The 5 T cell receptor beta chains in this list originate from one sample, sequenced in a study of blood T cells in healthy people across ages (dated by TCRdb to the mid-2010s). The library was produced with 5' RACE. The sequencer was an Illumina HiSeq 2500. A second PCR of about 6 to 12 cycles was performed with a sample-barcoded 5' primer and a J-beta primer mix. TCRdb took the public reads, trimmed them with fastp at Q25, ran MiXCR for clone calling and kept in-frame beta chains. Each CDR3 protein gets just one entry, which takes the most common genes and DNA from the rows behind it. The sample has approximately 800,000 distinct CDR3 sequences on record, 62% of them singletons. The ten largest clones represent 25% to 30% of the sample. Sequenced sample: blood. Receptors were obtained from a young man in good health.

This clonotype appeared once. Germline and junction disagree at one end, which may indicate a read error. The rearrangement uses TRBV6-5 and TRBJ1-2; 9 nucleotides agree with TRBD1. Germline assignment: CDR1 MNHEY and CDR2 SVGAGI. CDR3 size: 14 residues. CDR3 bases: TGTGCCAGCAGTTACTATGGGACAGGGAATGGTTACACCTTC. Encoded protein: CASSYYGTGNGYTF.

This clonotype was observed a few times. The rearrangement links TRBV7-2 to TRBJ1-6; 7 bases match TRBD1. V lost 5 bases and J lost 8; bases outside the gene matches: 6. Germline V CDR1 and CDR2: SGHTA, FQGNSA. This CDR3 has 14 residues. DNA of the CDR3: TGTGCCAGCAGCCCCGGGACAGCCGATTCACCCCTCCACTTT. This encodes CASSPGTADSPLHF.

The J gene is TRBJ2-7, the V gene TRBV12-3 or TRBV12-4; D perhaps matches TRBD1 (6 bases). The germline V and J ends were trimmed by 5 bases and 2 bases, with 10 bases remaining between them. The CDR3 consists of 13 residues. This CDR3 is CASSRTATYEQYF. The CDR3 bases are TGTGCCAGCAGTCGGACAGCCACCTACGAGCAGTACTTC.

The chain uses TRBV7-6 and TRBJ2-5; D possibly matches TRBD1 or TRBD2 (5 bases each). The closer fit of TRBJ2-7 to the DNA end suggests the J call may be wrong. This CDR3 region has 15 residues. Per germline, CDR1 SGHVS and CDR2 FNYEAQ. This chain's CDR3 is CASSPGKGAPLEQYF. The DNA of the CDR3 is TGTGCCAGCAGCCCCGGGAAAGGGGCCCCTCTCGAGCAGTACTTC.

The chain is built from TRBV6-2 or TRBV6-3 and TRBJ2-1; D is possibly TRBD2 (6 bases). This CDR3 has 14 residues. From germline, CDR1 is MNHEY and CDR2 SVGEGT. V lost 6 bases to trimming and J lost 3 bases, with 12 bases between them. CDR3 sequence reads: CASSLRGNYNEQFF. The CDR3 DNA reads as TGTGCCAGCAGCCTTCGGGGGAACTACAATGAGCAGTTCTTC.